This TCR beta chain stems from a study of neurological immune-mediated disorders. In its sample, this clonotype was seen many times. The antigen remains unidentified. Overall study results and limits: Patients with HTLV-1-associated myelopathy showed the most TCR clonal expansion. Those with multiple sclerosis showed the least, falling below healthy controls.

Time point denoted: technical triplicate 3. Germline-derived CDR1 and CDR2 are SGHVS and FQNEAQ. Trimming pared 5 bases from V and 0 bases from J, leaving 14 bases between. CDR3 length: 16 amino acids. From the 5' RACE reads, TCRdb called clonotypes with MiXCR, one entry per CDR3 protein. There are around 30,000 distinct CDR3 sequences in the sample; around 17% occur only once, and 4% to 5% lies in the top ten. The J gene is TRBJ2-1, the V gene TRBV7-8, with TRBD2 as a possible D gene (6 bases). The origin of this receptor is a female donor with HTLV-1-associated myelopathy (HAM/TSP). Specimen: CD4+ T cells from blood. The CDR3 is CASSRNSGGSYNEQFF. The CDR3 DNA is TGTGCCAGCAGCCGCAATAGCGGCGGCTCCTACAATGAGCAGTTCTTC.